These T cell receptor beta chains were read from a single sample in a study of cytomegalovirus exposure and HLA in healthy donors. Profiled with immunoSEQ multiplex PCR; TCRdb holds only in-frame clones, not every one. Here the sample spans a few hundred thousand clones, 86% being singletons. Material for sequencing was PBMCs. The receptors stem from a woman younger than 35 in good health and CMV-seronegative. Both conserved end residues are trimmed from each CDR3. Each record gives: D gene, V gene, J gene, CDR3 protein. A D gene is named only where the DNA matches it firmly.

TRBD2	TRBV7-8	TRBJ2-5	ASSSGLAGSATQY
TRBD1	TRBV28	TRBJ2-7	ASSTQTGIRGEQY
TRBD2	TRBV5-1	TRBJ2-1	ASSAGLAGEDEQF
TRBD2	TRBV6-1	TRBJ2-2	ASSEAYSGSTGELF
TRBD2	TRBV19	TRBJ2-1	ASTARPAGGSYNEQF
TRBD1	TRBV28	TRBJ2-2	ASSPPTGRTGELF
TRBD1	TRBV6-1	TRBJ1-4	ASSALPGQAEVKLF
-	TRBV28	TRBJ1-5	ASSLGRVSQPQH
-	TRBV28	TRBJ1-5	ASSLTDYDQPQH
-	TRBV6-5	TRBJ2-6	ASRLSSGANVLT
-	TRBV27	TRBJ1-1	ASNLGGLQNTEAF
-	TRBV7-2	TRBJ2-1	ASSLAKVHSSYNEQF
TRBD2	TRBV25-1	TRBJ2-3	ASSGTSGVWSTDTQY
-	TRBV2	TRBJ2-2	ASSDLGSGELF
-	TRBV7-8	TRBJ1-2	ASSLAYLGYT
-	TRBV5-1	TRBJ1-1	ASSQTGATEAF
TRBD2	TRBV11-2	TRBJ2-3	ASSFRTGGTTQY
-	TRBV6-5	TRBJ1-1	ASMRSTEAF
-	TRBV27	TRBJ2-7	ASRITRATTYEQY
-	TRBV7-6	TRBJ2-5	ASSLRGETQY
-	TRBV28	TRBJ1-2	ASSLAYRDKNYGYT
-	TRBV5-1	TRBJ2-7	ASSLQEGYEQY
-	TRBV5-1	TRBJ2-6	ASSGGYSGANVLT
TRBD2	TRBV27	TRBJ2-3	ASSLRLAGVVTDTQY
-	TRBV28	TRBJ1-4	ASRTGRHEKLF
-	TRBV28	TRBJ2-7	ASNDSPYEQY
TRBD2	TRBV6-5	TRBJ2-1	ASSESTRTSGEQF
TRBD2	TRBV2	TRBJ2-1	ASSSERGIYNEQF
-	TRBV28	TRBJ1-2	ASSLGRGDYGYT
-	TRBV4-1	TRBJ2-7	ASSQGWRVASSYEQY
-	TRBV5-4	TRBJ2-7	ASRLFGTRGYEQY
-	TRBV6-1	TRBJ1-1	ASHKNTEAF
-	TRBV7-7	TRBJ2-3	ASSLGPVSTDTQY
TRBD1	TRBV19	TRBJ1-2	ASSTDRGHLGYYGYT
TRBD2	TRBV4-1	TRBJ2-3	ASSPRQAGYTDTQY
-	TRBV15	TRBJ2-1	ATSRGGRSSYNEQF
TRBD1	TRBV27	TRBJ1-2	ASTLRQGEIYGYT
-	TRBV19	TRBJ2-7	ASSFRDSPREQY
TRBD1	TRBV13	TRBJ2-2	ASSSSRTGSTGELF
TRBD1	TRBV2	TRBJ1-2	ASRGQGANYGYT
TRBD2	TRBV9	TRBJ2-5	ASSVGSGGAIRETQY
TRBD1	TRBV5-5	TRBJ2-7	ASSTDRREQY
-	TRBV10-3	TRBJ1-5	AISDGRFANQPQH
-	TRBV6-1	TRBJ2-5	ASSEAPGSLYQETQY
TRBD2	TRBV6-4	TRBJ2-3	ASSDSSGGATDTQY
TRBD1	TRBV27	TRBJ1-2	ASSLLGDRGDGYT
TRBD1	TRBV30	TRBJ2-5	AWRRDRDVETQY
-	TRBV2	TRBJ1-4	ASIGGGGEKLF
-	TRBV5-8	TRBJ1-3	ASSSPTVTTKSSGNTIY
-	TRBV6-5	TRBJ1-5	ATNPGQYSNQPQH
-	TRBV5-1	TRBJ2-6	ASREGAGPSSGANVLT
TRBD2	TRBV4-1	TRBJ2-3	ASSQILAGGRTDTQY
-	TRBV28	TRBJ2-3	ASRTPLVVTDTQY
-	TRBV10-3	TRBJ1-2	AISESVKNTHLNYGYT
-	TRBV6-5	TRBJ1-5	ASSTGYQPQH
-	TRBV4-2	TRBJ1-6	ASSQDGGGFLDSPLH
-	TRBV6-5	TRBJ1-1	ASSQNRNTEAF
-	TRBV7-2	TRBJ1-4	ASSPYGQPTNEKLF
-	TRBV2	TRBJ1-5	ASSGVGGVGNQPQH
TRBD1	TRBV6-1	TRBJ1-3	ASSEGTGWGNTIY